This T cell receptor beta chain was recovered during a study of blood T cell repertoires in COVID-19. Across the study: The United States, Italy and Spain provided the acute and convalescent COVID-19 samples. The analysed material was cDNA or gDNA that came from T cells, B-cell-depleted T cells, or PBMCs.

Per the study methods: For nucleated cells, counts were estimated from reference gene primer amplification. Measured with immunoSEQ multiplex PCR; TCRdb has only the in-frame clones, and not every one. The DNA gave D and trimming, while V, J and clone size come from that table. The sample lists 90,000 to 120,000 clones; 89% were seen once. The TCR comes from a man aged 35 to 55 with active or convalescent COVID-19. The sequencing sample was made of peripheral blood.

This CDR3 is CASSLLAWEQYF. CDR3 bases: TGTGCCAGCAGCCTACTAGCGTGGGAGCAGTACTTC. This chain connects TRBV6-2 or TRBV6-3 to TRBJ2-7, with 7 positions matching TRBD2. The CDR3 extends over 12 amino acids. Germline V CDR1 and CDR2: MNHEY, SVGEGT. V was clipped by 6 bases and J by 7 bases; unmatched bases: 6.